This section outlines one TCR beta chain sequence together with its context. This sample was included in a study of blood T cell repertoires in COVID-19. Whole-study context: In each case, the material was cDNA or gDNA derived from T cells, B-cell-depleted T cells, or PBMCs.

Trimming stripped 3 bases from V and 0 bases from J, with 11 bases between. Looked up from germline, CDR1 is KGHSH and CDR2 is LQKENI. The CDR3 is 15 residues long. In the authors' workflow: By means of reference gene primer amplification, nucleated cell counts were estimated. Sequencing used immunoSEQ multiplex PCR; TCRdb keeps in-frame clones, though not all of them. The V and J calls and clone size were taken over from that table, and D and trimming were inferred from the DNA. This sample has tens of thousands of clones; approximately 82% occur once, and the top ten carry roughly 12%. Sequencing used peripheral blood. The clonotype was recovered from a human donor in a cohort sampled during active COVID-19. J is TRBJ1-1 and V is TRBV18, with D tentatively TRBD1 (6 bases). CDR3: CASSPSGDMNTEAFF. The CDR3 bases are TGTGCCAGCTCACCGAGTGGGGACATGAACACTGAAGCTTTCTTT.